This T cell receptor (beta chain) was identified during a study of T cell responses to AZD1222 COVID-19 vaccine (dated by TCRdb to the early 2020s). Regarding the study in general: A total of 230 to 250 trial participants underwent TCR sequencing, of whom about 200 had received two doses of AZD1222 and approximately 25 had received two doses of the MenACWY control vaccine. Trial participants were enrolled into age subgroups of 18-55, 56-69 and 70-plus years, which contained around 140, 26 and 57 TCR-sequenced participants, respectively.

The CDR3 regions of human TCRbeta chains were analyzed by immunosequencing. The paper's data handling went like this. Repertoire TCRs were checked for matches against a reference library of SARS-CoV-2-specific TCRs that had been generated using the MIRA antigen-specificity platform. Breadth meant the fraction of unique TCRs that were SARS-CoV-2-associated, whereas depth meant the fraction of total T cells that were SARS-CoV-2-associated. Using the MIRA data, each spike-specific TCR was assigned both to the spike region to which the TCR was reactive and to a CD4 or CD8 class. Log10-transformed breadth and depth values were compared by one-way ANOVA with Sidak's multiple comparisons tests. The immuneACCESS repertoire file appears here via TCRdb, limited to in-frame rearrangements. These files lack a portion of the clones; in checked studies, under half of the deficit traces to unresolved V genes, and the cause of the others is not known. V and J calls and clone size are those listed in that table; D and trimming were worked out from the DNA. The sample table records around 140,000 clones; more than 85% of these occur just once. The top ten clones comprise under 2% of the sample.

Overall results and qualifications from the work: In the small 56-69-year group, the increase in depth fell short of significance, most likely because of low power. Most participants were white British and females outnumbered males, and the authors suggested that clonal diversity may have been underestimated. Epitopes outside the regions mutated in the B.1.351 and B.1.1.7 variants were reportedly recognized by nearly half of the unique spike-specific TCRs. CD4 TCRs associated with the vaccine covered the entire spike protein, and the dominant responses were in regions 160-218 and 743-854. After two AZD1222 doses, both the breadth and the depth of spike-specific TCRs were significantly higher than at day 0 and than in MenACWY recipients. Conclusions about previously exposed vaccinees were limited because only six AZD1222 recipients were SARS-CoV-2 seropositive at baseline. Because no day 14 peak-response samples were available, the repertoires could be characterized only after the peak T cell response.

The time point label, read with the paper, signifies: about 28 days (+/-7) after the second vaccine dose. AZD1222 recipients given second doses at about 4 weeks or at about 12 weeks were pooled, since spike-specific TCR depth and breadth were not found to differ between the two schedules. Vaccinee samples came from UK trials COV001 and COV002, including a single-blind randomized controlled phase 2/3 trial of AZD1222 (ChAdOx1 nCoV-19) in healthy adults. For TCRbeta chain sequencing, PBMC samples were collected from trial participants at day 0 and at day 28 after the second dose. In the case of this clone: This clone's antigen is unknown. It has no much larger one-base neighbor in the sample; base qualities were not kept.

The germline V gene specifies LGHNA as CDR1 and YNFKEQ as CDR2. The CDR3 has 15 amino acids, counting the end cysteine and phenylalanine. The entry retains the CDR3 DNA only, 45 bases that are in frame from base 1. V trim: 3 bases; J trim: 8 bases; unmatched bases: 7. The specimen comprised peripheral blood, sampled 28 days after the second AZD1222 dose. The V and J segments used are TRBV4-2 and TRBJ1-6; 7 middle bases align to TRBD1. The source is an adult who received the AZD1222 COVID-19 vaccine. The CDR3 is CASSQTDRVDSPLHF. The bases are TGTGCCAGCAGCCAGACAGACAGGGTTGATTCACCCCTCCACTTT.